Sequencing of this T cell receptor beta chain was carried out in a study of T-cell reconstitution after alpha-beta-depleted transplantation in children (dated by TCRdb to 2016 to 2018). Broadly, across the study: The study quantitatively tracked T-cell immune reconstitution after TCRalphabeta/CD19-depleted allogeneic hematopoietic cell transplantation in children using TCR repertoire profiling. Beyond this particular receptor, the publication reports: In some patients, high TCRbeta diversity at day 60 was attributed to recipient T cells and intrathymic progenitors that had survived conditioning. About two months after transplant, the apparently early recovery of alphabetaT-cell counts reportedly depended on just several hundred clones that had expanded rapidly and came from non-depleted graft cells. Over subsequent months, a decline in hyperexpanded clone frequencies was noted, and after one year, T-cell counts and TCRbeta diversity were mostly ascribed to newly produced T cells.

Receptor libraries were prepared by PCR. Sequenced on an Illumina HiSeq 2500. To normalize quantification of the TCRbeta repertoire, the TCR libraries were built with molecular barcoding that relied on unique molecular identifiers. The raw public reads went through TCRdb reprocessing: fastp at Q25, MiXCR clone calling, in-frame beta chains kept. Under each unique CDR3 protein, matching rows form one entry showing the most common genes and DNA. This sample is represented by hundreds of thousands of distinct CDR3 sequences; 15% to 20% of them were singletons. Approximately 5% of the sample goes to the ten largest clones. The treatment or condition tag for this specimen amounts to: allogeneic hematopoietic cell transplantation with graft depleted of TCRalphabeta T cells and CD19 B cells. The children who served as transplant recipients had been given grafts of TCRalphabeta/CD19-depleted allogeneic hematopoietic cells.

As concerns this clonotype: The clone's antigen remains unknown. No base-level quality is on record; no much larger clone is a single base apart.

This clonotype was obtained from a male patient aged 10 to 17 who had a stem cell transplant for acute lymphoblastic leukemia, so the T cells may come from the graft donor. Sequences were derived from PBMCs, mostly from graft donor cells, sampled 360 days after TCRalphabeta/CD19-depleted stem cell transplant.

The CDR3 loop reads CASSLDEVATRETQYF. The DNA reads TGCGCCAGCAGCTTGGATGAAGTGGCCACGAGGGAGACCCAGTACTTC. The sequence links TRBV5-1 to TRBJ2-5; no D gene call is confident. From the germline V gene, CDR1 is SGHRS and CDR2 is YFSETQ. V is clipped by 0 bases and J by 5 bases, and the sequence between their germline boundaries is 17 bases long. The CDR3 has 16 amino acids, counting the end cysteine and phenylalanine. The DNA shown is the 48-base CDR3, in frame from base 1.